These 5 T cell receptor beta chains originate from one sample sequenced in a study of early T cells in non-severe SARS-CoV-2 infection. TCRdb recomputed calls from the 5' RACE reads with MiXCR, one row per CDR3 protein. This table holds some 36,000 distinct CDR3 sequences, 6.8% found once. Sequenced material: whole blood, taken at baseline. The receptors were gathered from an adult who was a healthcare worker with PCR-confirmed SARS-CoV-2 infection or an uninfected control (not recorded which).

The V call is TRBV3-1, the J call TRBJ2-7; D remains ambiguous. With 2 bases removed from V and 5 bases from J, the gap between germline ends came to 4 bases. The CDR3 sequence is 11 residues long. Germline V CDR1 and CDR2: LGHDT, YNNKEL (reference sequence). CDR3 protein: CASSQTDEQYF. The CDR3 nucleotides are TGTGCCAGCAGCCAAACCGACGAGCAGTACTTC.

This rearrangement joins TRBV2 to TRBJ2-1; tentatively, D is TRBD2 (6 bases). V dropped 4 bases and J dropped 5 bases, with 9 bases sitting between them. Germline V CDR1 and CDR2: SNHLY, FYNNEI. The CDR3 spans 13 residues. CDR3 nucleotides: TGTGCCAGCAGTGCCAGGAGGGACAATGAGCAGTTCTTC. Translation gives CASSARRDNEQFF.

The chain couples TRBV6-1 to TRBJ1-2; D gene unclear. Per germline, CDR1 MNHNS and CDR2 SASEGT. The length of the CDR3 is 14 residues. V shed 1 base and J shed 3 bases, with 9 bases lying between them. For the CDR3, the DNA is TGTGCCAGCAGTGAAGGGCCTAGGTACTATGGCTACACCTTC. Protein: CASSEGPRYYGYTF.

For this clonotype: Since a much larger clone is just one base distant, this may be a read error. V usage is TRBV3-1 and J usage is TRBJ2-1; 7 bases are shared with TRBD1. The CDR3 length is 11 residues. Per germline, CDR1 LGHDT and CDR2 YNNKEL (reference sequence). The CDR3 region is CPSRGQNEQFF. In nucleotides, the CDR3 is TGTCCCAGCAGGGGACAGAATGAGCAGTTCTTC.

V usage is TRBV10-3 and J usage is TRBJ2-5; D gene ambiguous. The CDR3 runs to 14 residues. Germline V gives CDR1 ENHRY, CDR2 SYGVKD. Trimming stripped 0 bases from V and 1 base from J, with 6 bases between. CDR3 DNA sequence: TGTGCCATCAGTGAGTCTAGGAGCCAAGAGACCCAGTACTTC. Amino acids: CAISESRSQETQYF.